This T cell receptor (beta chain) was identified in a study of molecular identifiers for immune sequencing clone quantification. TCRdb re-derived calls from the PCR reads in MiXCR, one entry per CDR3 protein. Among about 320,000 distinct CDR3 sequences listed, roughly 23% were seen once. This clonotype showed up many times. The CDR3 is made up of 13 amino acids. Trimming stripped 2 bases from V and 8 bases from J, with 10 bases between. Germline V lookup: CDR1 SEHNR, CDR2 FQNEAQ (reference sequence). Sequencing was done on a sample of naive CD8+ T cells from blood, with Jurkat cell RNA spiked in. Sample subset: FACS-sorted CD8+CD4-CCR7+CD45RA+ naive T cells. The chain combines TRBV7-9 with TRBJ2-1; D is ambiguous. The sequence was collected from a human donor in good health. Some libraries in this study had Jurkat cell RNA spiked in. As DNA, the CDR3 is TGTGCCAGCAGCTTATCAGTTCGAGATGAGCAGTTCTTC. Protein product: CASSLSVRDEQFF.